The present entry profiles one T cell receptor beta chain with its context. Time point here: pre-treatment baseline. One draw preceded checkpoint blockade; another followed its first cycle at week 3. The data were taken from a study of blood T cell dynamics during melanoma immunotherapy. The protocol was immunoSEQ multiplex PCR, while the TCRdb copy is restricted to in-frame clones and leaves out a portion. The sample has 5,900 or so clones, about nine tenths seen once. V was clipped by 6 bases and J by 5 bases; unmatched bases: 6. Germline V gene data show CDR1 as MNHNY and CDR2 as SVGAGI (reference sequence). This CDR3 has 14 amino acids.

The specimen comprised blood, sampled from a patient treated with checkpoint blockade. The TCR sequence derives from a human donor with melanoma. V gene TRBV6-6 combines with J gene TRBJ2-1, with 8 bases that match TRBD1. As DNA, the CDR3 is TGTGCCAGCAGATCTCGGACAGGGAACAATGAGCAGTTCTTC. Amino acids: CASRSRTGNNEQFF.